These 4 T cell receptor beta chains were all obtained from the same sample, sequenced in a study of CD8+CD57+ T cells in acquired aplastic anemia. Profiling that covered TCR beta VDJ and CDR3 relied on genomic DNA as its template. TCRdb recomputed calls from the reads with MiXCR, one row per CDR3 protein. Counted here are approximately 32,000 distinct CDR3 sequences, roughly 77% occurring once; the ten biggest clones make up 22%. The source material was sorted CD4+, CD8+, or CD8+CD57+ T cells (not recorded which) from PBMCs. Receptors were obtained from a human donor in good health, serving as a control.

The chain combines TRBV25-1 with TRBJ1-2, with D unclear. The V gene's germline CDR1 is MGHDK and CDR2 SYGVNS. The V gene lost 2 bases and the J gene lost 7 bases, with 17 bases spanning the gap. The CDR3 is 15 residues long. The CDR3 spells CASSEHTNRLVGYTF. CDR3 coding DNA: TGTGCCAGCAGTGAACACACCAACAGACTGGTTGGCTACACCTTC.

CDR3 protein: CSVETGFQETQYF. For the CDR3, the DNA is TGCAGCGTTGAGACAGGCTTCCAAGAGACCCAGTACTTC. This chain uses TRBV29-1 with TRBJ2-5, with D possibly TRBD1 on 6 matching bases. Per germline, CDR1 SQVTM and CDR2 ANQGSEA. V was clipped by 3 bases and J by 1 base, with 9 bases between them. CDR3 length: 13 residues.

The V and J genes are TRBV29-1 and TRBJ2-7; tentatively, D is TRBD2 (6 bases). CDR3 length: 13 residues. V lost 0 bases to trimming and J lost 6 bases, with 12 bases between them. Germline assignment: CDR1 SQVTM and CDR2 ANQGSEA. CDR3 DNA: TGCAGCGTTGAAGATGCTAGCGATCCCGAGCAGTACTTC. This codes for CSVEDASDPEQYF.

On this clonotype: The junction shows a germline mismatch at one end, possibly a read error. The chain couples TRBV13 to TRBJ2-1; TRBD2 matches 11 bases. Germline values: CDR1 PRHDT, CDR2 FYEKMQ (reference sequence). The length of the CDR3 is 16 residues. The CDR3 nucleotides read TGTGCCAGCAGCTTAACTAGCGGGGGCCCCTACAGTGAGCAGTTCTTC. Its protein product is CASSLTSGGPYSEQFF.